Presented here are 12 T cell receptor beta chains from one specimen sequenced in a study of T cells in Graves' hyperthyroidism and ophthalmopathy. Amplification yielded TCR beta CDR3 regions, with RNA transcripts as the source. Using the HTBI primer set, a first-round RT-PCR was run on the TCR CDR3. TCRdb itself ran the multiplex PCR reads through MiXCR, one entry per CDR3 protein. Of around 690,000 distinct CDR3 sequences listed, 15% to 20% are singletons. The sample consisted of blood. These receptors all come from a man aged 50-60 years with Graves' hyperthyroidism.

The chain couples TRBV18 to TRBJ1-1; 8 bases are a match to TRBD1. V was clipped by 6 bases and J by 2 bases; unmatched bases: 11. This CDR3 has 16 amino acids. CDR1 and CDR2 (germline): KGHSH, LQKENI. The CDR3 sequence is CASSPDRGSINTEAFF. The CDR3 DNA reads as TGTGCCAGCTCGCCCGACAGGGGATCGATCAACACTGAAGCTTTCTTT.

Regarding this clonotype: A read error is possible here, since a much larger clone lies one base away. This chain connects TRBV10-3 to TRBJ2-1; 9 positions agree with TRBD2. Looked up from germline, CDR1 is ENHRY and CDR2 is SYGVKD. With V trimmed by 4 bases and J by 5 bases, 9 bases remained unmatched. CDR3 length: 16 residues. The CDR3 here is CAISAFLTSGDNEQFF. CDR3 coding DNA: TGTGCCATCAGTGCGTTCCTGACTAGCGGAGACAATGAGCAGTTCTTC.

This clonotype came up a few times. This chain uses TRBV5-4 with TRBJ2-7, with 9 bases that match TRBD2. This CDR3 spans 15 amino acids. Germline loops: CDR1 SGHNT, CDR2 YYREEE (reference sequence). Unmatched junction bases numbered 5, after V lost 0 bases and J lost 4 bases. CDR3 in DNA: TGTGCCAGCAGCTTGGGTAGCGGGAGTTGGTACGAGCAGTACTTC. Its translation is CASSLGSGSWYEQYF.

The rearrangement joins TRBV19 to TRBJ1-2; weak D call: TRBD1 (5 bases). The CDR3 contains 17 residues. Trimming stripped 2 bases from V and 3 bases from J, with 19 bases between. CDR1 LNHDA and CDR2 SQIVND come from the germline V gene (reference sequence). CDR3 nucleotides: TGTGCCAGTAGTATAAGTGTTGGAGGGGCCCTTCACTATGGCTACACCTTC. It is translated as CASSISVGGALHYGYTF. Full variable domain (rest looked up from reference TRBV19 and TRBJ1-2): DGGITQSPKYLFRKEGQNVTLSCEQNLNHDAMYWYRQDPGQGLRLIYYSQIVNDFQKGDIAEGYSVSREKKESFPLTVTSAQKNPTAFYLCASSISVGGALHYGYTFGSGTRLTVV.

This clonotype was observed a handful of times. This sequence joins TRBV14 and TRBJ2-1, with 9 nucleotides matching TRBD2. Germline CDR1 is SGHDN and CDR2 is FVKESK. The ends lost 1 base at V and 7 bases at J; junction bases unmatched: 11. This CDR3 is 17 amino acids long. CDR3 loop: CASSQALLAGGFNEQFF. CDR3 nucleotide sequence: TGTGCCAGCAGCCAAGCCCTACTGGCGGGAGGGTTTAATGAGCAGTTCTTC.

This clonotype has at least ten counts. The chain links TRBV28 to TRBJ1-4; D uncertain. V was trimmed by 6 bases and J by 5 bases, leaving 13 bases between them. The CDR3 has 14 amino acids. Germline values: CDR1 MDHEN, CDR2 SYDVKM. The CDR3 coding sequence is TGTGCCAGCAGAAATCCTAGGCCGAATGAAAAACTGTTTTTT. This translates into CASRNPRPNEKLFF. The full variable domain, rest sourced from reference TRBV28 and TRBJ1-4, is DVKVTQSSRYLVKRTGEKVFLECVQDMDHENMFWYRQDPGLGLRLIYFSYDVKMKEKGDIPEGYSVSREKKERFSLILESASTNQTSMYLCASRNPRPNEKLFFGSGTQLSVL.

The genes are TRBV7-2 and TRBJ2-2; the match to TRBD2 covers 10 bases. The CDR3 totals 15 residues. V shed 5 bases and J 5 bases; nucleotides not matched to a gene: 5. From germline, CDR1 is SGHTA and CDR2 FQGNSA. The CDR3 reads CASSASGSGTGELFF. CDR3 in DNA: TGTGCCAGCAGCGCTAGCGGGAGTGGAACCGGGGAGCTGTTTTTT.

V is TRBV4-1 and J is TRBJ2-2; 8 bases align to TRBD1. The CDR3 is 17 residues long. In germline, CDR1 is MGHRA, CDR2 YSYEKL. After removal of 1 base from V and 2 bases from J, the junction contained 6 bases not matched to a gene. CDR3 region: CASSQGGRGPNTGELFF. The CDR3 DNA sequence: TGCGCCAGCAGCCAAGGTGGCAGGGGGCCTAACACCGGGGAGCTGTTTTTT.

This clonotype was seen more than once but under ten times. The chain employs TRBV20-1 and TRBJ2-1, with 10 nucleotides matching TRBD2. The V gene's germline CDR1 is DFQATT and CDR2 SNEGSKA (reference sequence). V shed 3 bases, J shed 6 bases, and the junction held 8 bases outside the gene matches. The CDR3 length is 15 residues. DNA of the CDR3: TGCAGTGCTAGCCACCAGCGGGAGGGCCTCAATGAGCAGTTCTTC. Residues: CSASHQREGLNEQFF.

The J gene is TRBJ2-1, the V gene TRBV5-6; D ambiguous. Germline V gene lookup returns CDR1 SGHDT and CDR2 YYEEEE. The CDR3 runs 16 residues. Trimming removed 0 bases at V and 0 bases at J, with 10 bases between. This CDR3 reads CASSLASLSSYNEQFF. The CDR3 DNA reads as TGTGCCAGCAGCTTGGCCTCCCTGAGCTCCTACAATGAGCAGTTCTTC.

The rearrangement joins TRBV29-1 to TRBJ2-6; 12 positions match TRBD2. Germline CDR1 reads SQVTM; CDR2 reads ANQGSEA. The CDR3 length is 18 residues. Trimming at V came to 0 bases and at J to 0 bases, leaving 3 bases not matched to a gene. The CDR3, as DNA: TGCAGCGTTGAAGATACTAGCGGGAGGCTCTCTGGGGCCAACGTCCTGACTTTC. This gives the protein CSVEDTSGRLSGANVLTF.

J is TRBJ2-1 and V is TRBV24-1; 9 positions agree with TRBD2. The CDR3 is 14 residues long. From germline, CDR1 is KGHDR and CDR2 SFDVKD. V gave up 2 bases and J gave up 5 bases; unmatched junction bases: 0. CDR3 region: CATSDWTSDNEQFF. The CDR3 nucleotides read TGTGCCACCAGTGATTGGACTAGCGACAATGAGCAGTTCTTC.